Given below is one TCR beta chain in context. The data were taken from a study of blood T cell repertoires in COVID-19. In the study overall: The cDNA or gDNA used as material had been derived from T cells, B-cell-depleted T cells, or PBMCs.

The CDR3 sequence is 13 residues long. V was pared by 3 bases and J by 5 bases, with 4 bases of the junction left unmatched. Germline V gene data show CDR1 as SGHDT and CDR2 as YYEEEE. How the authors handled the data: Reference gene primer amplification gave estimated nucleated cell counts. Measured with immunoSEQ multiplex PCR; TCRdb has only the in-frame clones, and not every one. V and J calls and clone size are as listed in that table; D and trimming were resolved from the DNA. The data hold fewer than 70,000 clones, with roughly 89% observed a single time. The chain carries TRBV5-6 and TRBJ2-7; the match to TRBD1 covers 8 bases. The source material was peripheral blood. This receptor was obtained from a middle-aged man with active COVID-19. CDR3 bases: TGTGCCAGCAGCTGGACAGGGAAGGACGAGCAGTACTTC. This codes for CASSWTGKDEQYF.